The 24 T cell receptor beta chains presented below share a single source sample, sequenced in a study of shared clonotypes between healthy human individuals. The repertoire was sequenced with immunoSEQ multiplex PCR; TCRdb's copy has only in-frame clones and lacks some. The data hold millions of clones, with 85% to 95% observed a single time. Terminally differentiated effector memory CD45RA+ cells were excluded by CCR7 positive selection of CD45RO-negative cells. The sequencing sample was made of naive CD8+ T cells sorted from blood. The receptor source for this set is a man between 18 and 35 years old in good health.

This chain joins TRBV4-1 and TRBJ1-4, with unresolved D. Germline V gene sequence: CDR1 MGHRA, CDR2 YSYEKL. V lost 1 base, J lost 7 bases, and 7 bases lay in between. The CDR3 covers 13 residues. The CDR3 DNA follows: TGCGCCAGCAGCCAAGGGAGATTTGAAAAACTGTTTTTT. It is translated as CASSQGRFEKLFF.

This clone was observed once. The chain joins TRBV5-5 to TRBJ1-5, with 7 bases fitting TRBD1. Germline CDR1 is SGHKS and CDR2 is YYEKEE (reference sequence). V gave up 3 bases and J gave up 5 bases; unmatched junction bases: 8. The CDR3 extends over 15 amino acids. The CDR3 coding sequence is TGTGCCAGCAGCTGGAGACAGGGCCGGGATCAGCCCCAGCATTTT. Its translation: CASSWRQGRDQPQHF.

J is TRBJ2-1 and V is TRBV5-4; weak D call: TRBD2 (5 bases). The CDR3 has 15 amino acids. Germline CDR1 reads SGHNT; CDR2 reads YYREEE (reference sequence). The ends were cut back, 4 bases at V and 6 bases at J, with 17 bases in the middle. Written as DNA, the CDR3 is TGTGCCAGCAGCCCGGACCGAGGGTTGAGCAATGAGCAGTTCTTC. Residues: CASSPDRGLSNEQFF.

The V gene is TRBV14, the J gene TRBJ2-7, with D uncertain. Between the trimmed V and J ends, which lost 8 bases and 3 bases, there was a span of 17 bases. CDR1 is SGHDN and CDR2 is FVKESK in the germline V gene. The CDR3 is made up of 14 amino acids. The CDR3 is CASSNSQLGYEQYF. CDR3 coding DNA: TGTGCCAGCTCTAACAGCCAACTGGGCTACGAGCAGTACTTC. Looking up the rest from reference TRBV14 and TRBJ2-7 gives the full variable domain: EAGVTQFPSHSVIEKGQTVTLRCDPISGHDNLYWYRRVMGKEIKFLLHFVKESKQDESGMPNNRFLAERTGGTYSTLKVQPAELEDSGVYFCASSNSQLGYEQYFGPGTRLTVT.

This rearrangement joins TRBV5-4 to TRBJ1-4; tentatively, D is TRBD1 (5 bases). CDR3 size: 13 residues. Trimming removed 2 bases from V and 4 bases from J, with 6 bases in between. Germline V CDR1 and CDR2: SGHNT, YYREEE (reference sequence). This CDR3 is CASSFQGNEKLFF. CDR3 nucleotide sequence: TGTGCCAGCAGCTTCCAGGGTAATGAAAAACTGTTTTTT.

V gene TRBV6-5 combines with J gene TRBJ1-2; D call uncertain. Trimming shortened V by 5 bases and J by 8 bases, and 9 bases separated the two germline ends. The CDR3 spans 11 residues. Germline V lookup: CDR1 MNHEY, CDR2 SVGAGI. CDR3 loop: CASSPGRGYTF. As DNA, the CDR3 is TGTGCCAGCAGTCCCGGTCGGGGCTACACCTTC.

The CDR3 DNA reads as TGTGCTAGTGGCACGGGGCTTCTTTGGCAGCCCCAGCATTTT. Protein: CASGTGLLWQPQHF. The chain couples TRBV12-5 to TRBJ1-5; D may be TRBD1 (5 bases). Deletions cut 6 bases from V and 7 bases from J, with 16 bases between. This CDR3 is built from 14 residues. CDR1 is LGHNT and CDR2 is FRNRAP in the germline V gene.

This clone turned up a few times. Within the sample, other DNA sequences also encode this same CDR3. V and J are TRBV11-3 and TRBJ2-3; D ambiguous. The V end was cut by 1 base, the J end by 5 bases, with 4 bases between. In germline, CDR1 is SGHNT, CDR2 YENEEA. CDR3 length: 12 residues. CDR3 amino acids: CASSLGGDTQYF. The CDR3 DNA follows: TGTGCCAGCAGCTTAGGGGGAGATACGCAGTATTTT.

CDR3: CASSLDITSGSFNEQFF. The CDR3, as DNA: TGCGCCAGCAGCTTGGACATTACTAGCGGGTCGTTCAATGAGCAGTTCTTC. V is TRBV5-1 and J is TRBJ2-1, with 9 bases matching TRBD2. Germline CDR1 is SGHRS and CDR2 is YFSETQ. The CDR3 runs 17 residues. J lost 6 bases, V lost 0 bases, and 10 bases had no gene match.

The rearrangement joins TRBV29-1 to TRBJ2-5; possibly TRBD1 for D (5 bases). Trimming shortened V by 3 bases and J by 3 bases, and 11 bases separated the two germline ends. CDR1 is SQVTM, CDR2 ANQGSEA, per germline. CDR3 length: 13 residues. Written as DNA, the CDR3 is TGCAGCGTTGAGGTGGGGCTGAAAGAGACCCAGTACTTC. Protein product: CSVEVGLKETQYF.

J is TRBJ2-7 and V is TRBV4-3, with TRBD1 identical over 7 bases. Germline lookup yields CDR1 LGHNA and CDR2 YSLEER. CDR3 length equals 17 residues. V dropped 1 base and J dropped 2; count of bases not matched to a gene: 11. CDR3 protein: CASSQVWEDRAPYEQYF. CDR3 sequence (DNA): TGCGCCAGCAGCCAAGTCTGGGAAGACAGGGCACCCTACGAGCAGTACTTC.

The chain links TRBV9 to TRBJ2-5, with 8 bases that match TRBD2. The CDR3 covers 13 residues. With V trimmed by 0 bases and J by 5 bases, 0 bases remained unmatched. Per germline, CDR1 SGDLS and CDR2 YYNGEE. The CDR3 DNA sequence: TGTGCCAGCAGCGTAGAGCGGGAGGAGACCCAGTACTTC. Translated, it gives CASSVEREETQYF.

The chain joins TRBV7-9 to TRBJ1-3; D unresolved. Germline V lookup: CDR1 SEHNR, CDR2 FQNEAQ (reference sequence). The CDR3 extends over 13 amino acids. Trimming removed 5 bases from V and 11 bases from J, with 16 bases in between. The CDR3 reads CASSLDPEYSIYF. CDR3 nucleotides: TGTGCCAGCAGCCTGGATCCGGAGTATTCCATATATTTT.

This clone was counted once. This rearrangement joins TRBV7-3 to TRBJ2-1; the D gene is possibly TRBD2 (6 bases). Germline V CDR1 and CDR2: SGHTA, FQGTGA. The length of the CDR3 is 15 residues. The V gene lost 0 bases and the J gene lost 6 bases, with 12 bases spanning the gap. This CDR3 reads CASSLTGLALNEQFF. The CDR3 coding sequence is TGTGCCAGCAGCTTAACCGGGCTAGCGCTCAATGAGCAGTTCTTC.

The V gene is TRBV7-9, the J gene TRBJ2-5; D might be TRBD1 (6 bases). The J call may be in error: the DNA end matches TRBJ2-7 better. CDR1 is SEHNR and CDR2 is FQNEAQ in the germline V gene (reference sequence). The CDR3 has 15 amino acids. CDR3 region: CASSGATQGLYEQYF. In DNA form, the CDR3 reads TGTGCCAGCAGCGGGGCGACACAGGGTCTCTACGAGCAGTACTTC.

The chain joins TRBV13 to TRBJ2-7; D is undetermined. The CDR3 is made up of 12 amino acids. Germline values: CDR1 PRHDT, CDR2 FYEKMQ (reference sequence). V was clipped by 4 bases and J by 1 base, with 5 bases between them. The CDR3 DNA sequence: TGTGCCAGCAGCTCAGAGTCCTACGAGCAGTACTTC. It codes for CASSSESYEQYF.

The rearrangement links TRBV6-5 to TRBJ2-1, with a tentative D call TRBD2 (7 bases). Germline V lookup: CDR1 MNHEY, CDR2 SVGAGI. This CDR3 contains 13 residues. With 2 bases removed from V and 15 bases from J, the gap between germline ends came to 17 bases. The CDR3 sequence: CASSYGEGGLLFF. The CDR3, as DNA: TGTGCCAGCAGTTACGGGGAGGGGGGCCTTTTGTTCTTC.

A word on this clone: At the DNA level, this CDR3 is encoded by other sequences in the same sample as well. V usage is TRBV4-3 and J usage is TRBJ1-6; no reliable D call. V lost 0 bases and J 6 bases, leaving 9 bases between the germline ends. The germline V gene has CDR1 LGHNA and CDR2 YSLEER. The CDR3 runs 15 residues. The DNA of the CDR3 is TGCGCCAGCAGCCAAGATCAAGGGAGTAATTCACCCCTCCACTTT. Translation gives CASSQDQGSNSPLHF.

DNA of the CDR3: TGTGCCAGCAGCGGACTAGCGGAAGCCAATGAGCAGTTCTTC. Its translation is CASSGLAEANEQFF. The V call is TRBV6-1, the J call TRBJ2-1, with 10 bases aligning to TRBD2. V lost 6 bases and J lost 6; bases outside the gene matches: 5. The V gene's germline CDR1 is MNHNS and CDR2 SASEGT. This CDR3 is built from 14 residues.

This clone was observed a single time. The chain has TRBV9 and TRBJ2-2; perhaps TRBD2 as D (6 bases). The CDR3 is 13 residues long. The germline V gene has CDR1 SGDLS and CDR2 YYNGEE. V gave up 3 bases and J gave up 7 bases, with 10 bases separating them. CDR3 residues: CASSAGEGGELFF. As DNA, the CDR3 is TGTGCCAGCAGCGCGGGGGAAGGCGGGGAGCTGTTTTTT. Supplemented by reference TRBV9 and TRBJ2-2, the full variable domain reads DSGVTQTPKHLITATGQRVTLRCSPRSGDLSVYWYQQSLDQGLQFLIQYYNGEERAKGNILERFSAQQFPDLHSELNLSSLELGDSALYFCASSAGEGGELFFGEGSRLTVL.

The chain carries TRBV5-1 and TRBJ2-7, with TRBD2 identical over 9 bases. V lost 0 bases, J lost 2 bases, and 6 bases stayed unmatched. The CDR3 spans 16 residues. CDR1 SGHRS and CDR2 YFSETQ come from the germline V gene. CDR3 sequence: CASSLELAGAPYEQYF. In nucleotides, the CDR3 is TGCGCCAGCAGCTTGGAATTAGCGGGAGCCCCCTACGAGCAGTACTTC.

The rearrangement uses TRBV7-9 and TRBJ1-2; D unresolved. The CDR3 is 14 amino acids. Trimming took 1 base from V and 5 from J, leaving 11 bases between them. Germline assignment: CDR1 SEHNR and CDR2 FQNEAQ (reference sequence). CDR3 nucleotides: TGTGCCAGCAGCTTAGTGTCCCCGGATTATGGCTACACCTTC. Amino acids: CASSLVSPDYGYTF.

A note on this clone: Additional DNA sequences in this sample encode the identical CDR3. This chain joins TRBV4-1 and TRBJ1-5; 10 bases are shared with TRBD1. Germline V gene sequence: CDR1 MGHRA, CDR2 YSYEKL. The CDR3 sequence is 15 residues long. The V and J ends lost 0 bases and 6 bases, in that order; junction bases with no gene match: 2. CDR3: CASSQDRTGGQPQHF. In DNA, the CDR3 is TGCGCCAGCAGCCAAGATAGGACAGGGGGTCAGCCCCAGCATTTT.

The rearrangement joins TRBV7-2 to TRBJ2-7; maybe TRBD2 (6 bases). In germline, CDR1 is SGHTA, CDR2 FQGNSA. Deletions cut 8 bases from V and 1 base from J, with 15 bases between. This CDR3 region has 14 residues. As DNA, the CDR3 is TGTGCCAGCTCCCCCGCTAGCGCTTCCTACGAGCAGTACTTC. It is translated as CASSPASASYEQYF. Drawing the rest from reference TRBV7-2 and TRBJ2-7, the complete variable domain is GAGVSQSPSNKVTEKGKDVELRCDPISGHTALYWYRQSLGQGLEFLIYFQGNSAPDKSGLPSDRFSAERTGGSVSTLTIQRTQQEDSAVYLCASSPASASYEQYFGPGTRLTVT.